This is a list of T cell receptor beta chains from one sample in a study of cytomegalovirus exposure and HLA in healthy donors. Profiling relied on immunoSEQ multiplex PCR, and the TCRdb table lists in-frame clones only, not all of them. The repertoire consists of 150,000 to 200,000 clones, with around 84% occurring once and the leading ten covering less than 8.5%. Sequencing was done on a sample of PBMCs. Receptor source: a man aged 18-30 years in good health and CMV-seropositive. Both conserved end residues are part of each CDR3. Fields, in order: clone size, V gene, J gene, D gene, CDR3 protein, CDR3 DNA. The D gene is left open where the match is weak. The listing skips clone size in some rows; elsewhere it reads once, few, many or a size class.

.,TRBV9,TRBJ2-3,TRBD2,CASSDSPGLAGGPTDTQYF,TGTGCCAGCAGCGACTCTCCGGGACTAGCGGGAGGTCCTACAGATACGCAGTATTTT
few,TRBV2,TRBJ1-3,.,CASSEFSGVGNTIYF,TGTGCCAGCAGTGAATTCTCAGGGGTCGGAAACACCATATATTTT
once,TRBV30,TRBJ1-1,.,CAWSVGRAEAFF,TGTGCCTGGAGTGTAGGCAGGGCTGAAGCTTTCTTT
.,TRBV9,TRBJ2-3,.,CASSPTQRGTQYF,TGTGCCAGCAGCCCCACCCAACGGGGTACGCAGTATTTT
.,TRBV28,TRBJ2-3,.,CASSGRGDTQYF,TGTGCCAGCAGTGGCAGGGGAGATACGCAGTATTTT
.,TRBV2,TRBJ1-4,TRBD1,CASSGQGSNEKLFF,TGTGCCAGCAGTGGACAGGGTTCAAATGAAAAACTGTTTTTT
.,TRBV30,TRBJ1-1,.,CAWKIGVSTEAFF,TGTGCCTGGAAAATAGGGGTGAGCACTGAAGCTTTCTTT
few,TRBV7-3,TRBJ2-1,TRBD2,CASSLGTSGNEQFF,TGTGCCAGCAGCTTAGGTACTAGCGGCAATGAGCAGTTCTTC
.,TRBV4-1,TRBJ2-3,.,CASSQTWMGGQDTQYF,TGCGCCAGCAGCCAAACGTGGATGGGGGGACAGGATACGCAGTATTTT
.,TRBV5-4,TRBJ1-2,.,CASSRDTQSGYTF,TGTGCCAGCAGCCGGGACACCCAATCGGGCTACACCTTC
.,TRBV28,TRBJ2-3,TRBD2,CASSISGRSTDTQYF,TGTGCCAGCAGTATTAGCGGGAGGAGCACAGATACGCAGTATTTT
.,TRBV18,TRBJ2-1,TRBD2,CASSPPAGEVNEQFF,TGTGCCAGCTCACCACCGGCGGGAGAAGTGAATGAGCAGTTCTTC
.,TRBV28,TRBJ2-7,TRBD2,CASRIQREGHEQYF,TGTGCCAGCAGGATTCAGCGGGAGGGGCACGAGCAGTACTTC
.,TRBV7-2,TRBJ2-7,.,CASSAGAVPYEQYF,TGTGCCAGCTCTGCTGGGGCAGTACCCTACGAGCAGTACTTC
.,TRBV19,TRBJ1-2,TRBD1,CASSPPLNDRANRRGYTF,TGTGCCAGCAGTCCCCCCCTTAATGACAGGGCCAACAGACGGGGCTACACCTTC
.,TRBV4-3,TRBJ2-3,TRBD2,CASSLGSLAGGLGTDTQYF,TGCGCCAGCAGCCTTGGGAGTCTAGCGGGAGGGCTGGGCACAGATACGCAGTATTTT